This entry describes one T cell receptor (beta chain). Germline loops: CDR1 SGHDT, CDR2 YYEEEE. V dropped 0 bases and J dropped 2 bases, with 22 bases sitting between them. This CDR3 contains 19 residues. The sample originates from a study of OX40 agonist ivuxolimab in advanced cancers. Overall study: Ivuxolimab, an agonist antibody against OX40 (CD134), was given to patients.

Profiled with immunoSEQ multiplex PCR; TCRdb holds only in-frame clones, not every one. The sample has about 55,000 clones, about nine tenths seen once. The source of this sequence is an adult with an advanced solid tumor such as melanoma, head and neck, liver or kidney cancer. The material sequenced was CD4+ or CD8+ T cells sorted from blood, taken in a trial of the OX40 agonist ivuxolimab. The chain combines TRBV5-6 with TRBJ2-3; no clear D gene. CDR3 protein: CASSLVRTSGRFNTDTQYF. The DNA of the CDR3 is TGTGCCAGCAGCTTGGTTCGAACCTCCGGACGTTTTAACACAGATACGCAGTATTTT. Full variable domain (rest looked up from reference TRBV5-6 and TRBJ2-3): DAGVTQSPTHLIKTRGQQVTLRCSPKSGHDTVSWYQQALGQGPQFIFQYYEEEERQRGNFPDRFSGHQFPNYSSELNVNALLLGDSALYLCASSLVRTSGRFNTDTQYFGPGTRLTVL.